The entry below gives a single TCR beta chain sequence along with its context. Its specificity is unknown. The CDR3 length is 14 residues. From germline, CDR1 is MDHEN and CDR2 SYDVKM. V was cut by 7 bases and J by 7 bases, with 18 bases left in between. Data came from immunoSEQ multiplex PCR; TCRdb stores just in-frame clones and leaves some out. The repertoire holds 70,000 to 95,000 clones, with about 90% as singletons. Samples were taken at baseline and on day 1 of cycles 4 and 7. This sample is part of a study of OX40 agonist ivuxolimab in advanced cancers. Study summary: People who had prior anti-PD-1, anti-PD-L1 or anti-CTLA-4 therapy could take part, and about 40% had some.

General study results and limits: Researchers did not determine the expanded peripheral T cells' antigen specificity. Expanded clones were, on average, more numerous in CD8+ T cells than in CD4+.

The material was CD4+ or CD8+ T cells sorted from blood, obtained in a trial of the OX40 agonist ivuxolimab. V gene TRBV28 combines with J gene TRBJ2-3; perhaps TRBD1 as D (5 bases). This TCR was recovered from an adult with an advanced solid tumor such as melanoma, head and neck, liver or kidney cancer. The CDR3: CASNWAYRSYTQYF. DNA for the CDR3: TGTGCCAGCAACTGGGCTTACAGGTCATATACGCAGTATTTT.